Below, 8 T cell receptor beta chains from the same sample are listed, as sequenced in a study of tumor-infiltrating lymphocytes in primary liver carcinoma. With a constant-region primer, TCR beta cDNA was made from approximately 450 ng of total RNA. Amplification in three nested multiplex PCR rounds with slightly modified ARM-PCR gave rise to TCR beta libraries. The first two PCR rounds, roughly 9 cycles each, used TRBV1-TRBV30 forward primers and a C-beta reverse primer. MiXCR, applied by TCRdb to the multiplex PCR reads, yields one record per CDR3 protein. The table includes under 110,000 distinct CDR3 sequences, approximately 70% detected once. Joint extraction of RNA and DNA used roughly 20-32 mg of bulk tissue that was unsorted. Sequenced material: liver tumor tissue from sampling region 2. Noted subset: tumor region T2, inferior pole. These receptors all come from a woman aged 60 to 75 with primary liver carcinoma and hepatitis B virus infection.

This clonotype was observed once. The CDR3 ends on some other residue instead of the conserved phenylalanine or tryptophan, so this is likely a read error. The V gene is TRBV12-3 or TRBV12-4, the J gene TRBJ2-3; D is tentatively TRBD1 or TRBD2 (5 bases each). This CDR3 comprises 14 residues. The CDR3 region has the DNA TGTGCCAGCAGTCCCACGGGGCACACAGACACGCAGTATTGT. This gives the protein CASSPTGHTDTQYC.

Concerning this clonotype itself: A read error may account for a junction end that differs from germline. The CDR3 DNA reads TGCAGCGCTGACGGTGGAGGCACAAATACGCAGTATTTT. Amino acids: CSADGGGTNTQYF. The chain is built from TRBV29-1 and TRBJ2-3, with a possible D match to TRBD2 (5 bases). The CDR3 is 13 residues long. The germline V gene has CDR1 SQVTM and CDR2 ANQGSEA.

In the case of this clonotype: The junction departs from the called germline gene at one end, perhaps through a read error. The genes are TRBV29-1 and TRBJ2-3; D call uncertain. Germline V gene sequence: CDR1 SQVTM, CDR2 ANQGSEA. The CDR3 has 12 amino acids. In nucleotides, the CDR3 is TGCGGCGTTGTCCGGGCTACAGATACGCAGTATTTT. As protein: CGVVRATDTQYF.

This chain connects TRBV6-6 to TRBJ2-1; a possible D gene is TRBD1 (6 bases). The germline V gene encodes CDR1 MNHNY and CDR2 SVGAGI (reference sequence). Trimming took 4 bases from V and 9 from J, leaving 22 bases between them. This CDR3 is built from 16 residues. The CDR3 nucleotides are TGTGCCAGCAGTTCCCATGGGACACGGTTGGGCTTTGAGCAGTTCTTC. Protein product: CASSSHGTRLGFEQFF.

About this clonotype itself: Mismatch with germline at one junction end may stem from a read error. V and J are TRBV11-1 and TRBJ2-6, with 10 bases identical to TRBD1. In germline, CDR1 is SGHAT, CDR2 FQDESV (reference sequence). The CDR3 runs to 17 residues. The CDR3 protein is CASSPPTGGSGAYVLTF. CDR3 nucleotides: TGTGCCAGCAGCCCCCCGACAGGGGGCTCTGGGGCCTACGTCCTGACATTC. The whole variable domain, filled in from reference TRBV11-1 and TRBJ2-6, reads EAEVAQSPRYKITEKSQAVAFWCDPISGHATLYWYRQILGQGPELLVQFQDESVVDDSQLPKDRFSAERLKGVDSTLKIQPAELGDSAMYLCASSPPTGGSGAYVLTFGAGSRLTVL.

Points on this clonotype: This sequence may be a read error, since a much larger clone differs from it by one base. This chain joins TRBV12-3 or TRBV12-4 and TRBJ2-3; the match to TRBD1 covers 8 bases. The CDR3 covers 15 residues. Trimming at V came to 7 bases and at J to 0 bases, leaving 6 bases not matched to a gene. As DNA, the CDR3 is TGTGCCAGCAAGCGGCAGGGGGCTAGCACAGATACGCAGTATTTT. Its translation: CASKRQGASTDTQYF.

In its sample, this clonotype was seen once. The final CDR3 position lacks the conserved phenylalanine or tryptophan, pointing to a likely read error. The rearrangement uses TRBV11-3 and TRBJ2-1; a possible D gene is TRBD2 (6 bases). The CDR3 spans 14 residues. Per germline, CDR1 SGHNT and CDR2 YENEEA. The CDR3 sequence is CTSSLTEGPYEQFI. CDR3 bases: TGTACCAGCAGCTTAACGGAGGGGCCCTACGAGCAGTTCATC.

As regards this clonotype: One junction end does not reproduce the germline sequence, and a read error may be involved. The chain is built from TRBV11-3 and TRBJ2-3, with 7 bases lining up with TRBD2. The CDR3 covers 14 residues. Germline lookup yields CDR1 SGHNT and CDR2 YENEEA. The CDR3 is CASSLIQRAGESHF. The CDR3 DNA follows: TGTGCCAGCAGCTTAATACAACGTGCGGGAGAGTCGCACTTT. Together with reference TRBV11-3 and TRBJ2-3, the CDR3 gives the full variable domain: EAGVVQSPRYKIIEKKQPVAFWCNPISGHNTLYWYLQNLGQGPELLIRYENEEAVDDSQLPKDRFSAERLKGVDSTLKIQPAELGDSAVYLCASSLIQRAGESHFGPGTRLTVL.